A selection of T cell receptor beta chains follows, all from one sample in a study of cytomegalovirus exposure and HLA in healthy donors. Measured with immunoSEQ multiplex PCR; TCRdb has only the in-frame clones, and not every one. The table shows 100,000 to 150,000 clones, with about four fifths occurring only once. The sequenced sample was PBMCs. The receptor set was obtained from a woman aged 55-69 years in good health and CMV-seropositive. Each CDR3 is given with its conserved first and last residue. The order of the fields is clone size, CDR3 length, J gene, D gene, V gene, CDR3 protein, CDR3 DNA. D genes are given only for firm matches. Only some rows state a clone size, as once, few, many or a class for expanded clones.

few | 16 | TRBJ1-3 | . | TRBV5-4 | CASSYGQMVGGNTIYF | TGTGCCAGCAGCTACGGACAGATGGTGGGGGGAAACACCATATATTTT
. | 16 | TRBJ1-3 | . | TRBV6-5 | CASSYSVAGVGNTIYF | TGTGCCAGCAGTTACTCGGTGGCAGGGGTAGGAAACACCATATATTTT
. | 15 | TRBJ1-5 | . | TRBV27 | CASSSLPTSNQPQHF | TGTGCCAGCAGTTCCCTACCCACTAGCAATCAGCCCCAGCATTTT
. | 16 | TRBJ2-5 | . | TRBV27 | CASSLLGGPYQETQYF | TGTGCCAGCAGTTTACTCGGGGGGCCCTACCAAGAGACCCAGTACTTC
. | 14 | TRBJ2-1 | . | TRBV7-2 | CASSLELSYNEQFF | TGTGCCAGCAGCTTAGAACTCTCCTACAATGAGCAGTTCTTC
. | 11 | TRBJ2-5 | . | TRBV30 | CASRGYETQYF | TGTGCCAGCAGGGGTTATGAGACCCAGTACTTC
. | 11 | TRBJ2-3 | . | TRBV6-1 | CASSELYTQYF | TGTGCCAGCAGTGAACTGTATACGCAGTATTTT
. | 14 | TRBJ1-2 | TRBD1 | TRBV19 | CASSPDRINYGYTF | TGTGCCAGTAGCCCGGACAGGATCAACTATGGCTACACCTTC
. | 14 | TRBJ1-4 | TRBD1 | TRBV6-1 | CASSSGQPNEKLFF | TGTGCCAGCAGCTCGGGACAGCCTAATGAAAAACTGTTTTTT
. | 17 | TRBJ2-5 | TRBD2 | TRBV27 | CASSLSNLAGGVETQYF | TGTGCCAGCAGTTTATCTAATTTAGCGGGAGGGGTAGAGACCCAGTACTTC
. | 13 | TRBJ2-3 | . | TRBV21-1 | CASSKAETDTQYF | TGTGCCAGCAGCAAGGCAGAAACAGATACGCAGTATTTT
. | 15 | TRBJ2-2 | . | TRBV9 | CASSVEAEGAGELFF | TGTGCCAGCAGCGTAGAAGCGGAGGGCGCCGGGGAGCTGTTTTTT
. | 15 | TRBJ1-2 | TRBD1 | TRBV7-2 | CASSSHPQGVYGYTF | TGTGCCAGCAGCTCCCACCCACAGGGGGTCTATGGCTACACCTTC
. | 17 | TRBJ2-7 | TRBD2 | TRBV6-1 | CASSERLAGGPKPEQYF | TGTGCCAGCAGTGAACGCCTAGCGGGAGGGCCGAAGCCCGAGCAGTACTTC
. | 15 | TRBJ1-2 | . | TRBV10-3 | CAISGTGEGVDGYTF | TGTGCCATCAGTGGAACAGGAGAGGGGGTGGATGGCTACACCTTC
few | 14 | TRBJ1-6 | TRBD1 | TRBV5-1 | CASSLTGDGSPLHF | TGCGCCAGCAGCTTGACAGGGGACGGTTCACCCCTCCACTTT
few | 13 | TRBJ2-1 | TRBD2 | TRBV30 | CAFAGGTYNEQFF | TGTGCCTTCGCGGGGGGTACCTACAATGAGCAGTTCTTC
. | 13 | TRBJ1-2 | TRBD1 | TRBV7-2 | CASSSRTGDGYTF | TGTGCCAGCAGCTCCCGGACAGGGGATGGCTACACCTTC
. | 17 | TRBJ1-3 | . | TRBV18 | CASSPRNGLNSGNTIYF | TGTGCCAGCTCACCAAGGAATGGACTGAACTCTGGAAACACCATATATTTT
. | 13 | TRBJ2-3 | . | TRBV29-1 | CSVESSGTDTQYF | TGCAGCGTTGAAAGTAGCGGCACAGATACGCAGTATTTT
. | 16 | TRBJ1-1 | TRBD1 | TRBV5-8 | CASSNQQGGGGTEAFF | TGTGCCAGCAGCAACCAACAGGGGGGAGGTGGCACTGAAGCTTTCTTT
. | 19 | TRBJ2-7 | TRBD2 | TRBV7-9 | CSSSSTTGTSGGLSYEQYF | TGTTCCAGCAGCTCGACGACCGGGACTAGCGGGGGGCTCTCCTACGAGCAGTACTTC
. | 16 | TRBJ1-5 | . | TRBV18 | CASSPGRENSNQPQHF | TGTGCCAGCTCACCGGGGCGGGAAAATAGCAATCAGCCCCAGCATTTT
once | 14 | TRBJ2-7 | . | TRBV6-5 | CASYQGGTNYEQYF | TGTGCCAGCTATCAAGGCGGGACCAACTACGAGCAGTACTTC
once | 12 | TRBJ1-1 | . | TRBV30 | CAWIGGKAEAFF | TGTGCCTGGATTGGAGGAAAAGCTGAAGCTTTCTTT
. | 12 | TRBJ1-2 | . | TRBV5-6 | CASKRRNYGYTF | TGTGCCAGCAAAAGGAGGAACTATGGCTACACCTTC
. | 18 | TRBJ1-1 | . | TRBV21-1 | CASQAKDRGRRGWSEAFF | TGTGCCAGCCAGGCCAAGGACAGGGGGCGTCGCGGTTGGTCTGAAGCTTTCTTT
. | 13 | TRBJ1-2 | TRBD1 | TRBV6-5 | CATHRTGGDGYTF | TGTGCCACCCACCGGACAGGGGGCGATGGCTACACCTTC
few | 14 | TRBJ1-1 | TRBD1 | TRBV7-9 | CASSHGQGNTEAFF | TGTGCCAGCAGCCACGGACAGGGTAACACTGAAGCTTTCTTT
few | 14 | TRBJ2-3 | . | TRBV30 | CAWTPDYSTDTQYF | TGTGCCTGGACCCCGGACTATTCCACAGATACGCAGTATTTT
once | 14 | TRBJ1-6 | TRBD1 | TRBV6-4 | CASTRDSYNSPLHF | TGTGCCAGCACCCGGGACAGCTATAATTCACCCCTCCACTTT
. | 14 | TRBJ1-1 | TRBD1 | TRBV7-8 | CASRWDRGQGEAFF | TGTGCCAGCAGGTGGGACAGGGGGCAAGGTGAAGCTTTCTTT
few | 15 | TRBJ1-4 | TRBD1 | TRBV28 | CASSTEGAQGEKLFF | TGTGCCAGCAGTACCGAGGGGGCGCAGGGTGAAAAACTGTTTTTT
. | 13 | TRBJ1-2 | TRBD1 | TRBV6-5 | CASSWTGGGGYTF | TGTGCCAGCAGTTGGACAGGGGGGGGTGGCTACACCTTC
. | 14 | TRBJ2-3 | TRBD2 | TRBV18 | CASSPIAGSDTQYF | TGTGCCAGCTCACCGATAGCGGGATCAGATACGCAGTATTTT
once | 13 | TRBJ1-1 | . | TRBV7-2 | CASTLQGRAEAFF | TGTGCCAGCACCCTACAGGGACGCGCTGAAGCTTTCTTT
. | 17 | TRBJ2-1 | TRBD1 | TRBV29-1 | CSVYGTGAPRPVNEQFF | TGCAGCGTTTACGGGACAGGAGCTCCCCGCCCCGTCAATGAGCAGTTCTTC
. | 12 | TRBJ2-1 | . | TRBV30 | CAWSKLGAQEFF | TGTGCCTGGAGTAAGCTGGGGGCGCAGGAGTTCTTC
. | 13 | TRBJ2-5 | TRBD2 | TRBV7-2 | CASRRTSGETQYF | TGTGCCAGCAGGCGGACTAGCGGGGAGACCCAGTACTTC
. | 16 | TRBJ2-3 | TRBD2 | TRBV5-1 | CASSIGLAETTDTQYF | TGCGCCAGCAGCATTGGACTAGCGGAGACCACAGATACGCAGTATTTT
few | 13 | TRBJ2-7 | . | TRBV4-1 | CASSQDYIYEQYF | TGCGCCAGCAGCCAAGATTACATCTACGAGCAGTACTTC
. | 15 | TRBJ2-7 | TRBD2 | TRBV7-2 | CASSPGLASSYEQYF | TGTGCCAGCAGCCCGGGACTAGCGAGCTCCTACGAGCAGTACTTC
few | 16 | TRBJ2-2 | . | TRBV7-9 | CASSYDIGRGTGELFF | TGTGCCAGCAGCTACGACATAGGCCGGGGGACCGGGGAGCTGTTTTTT
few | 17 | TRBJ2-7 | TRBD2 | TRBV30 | CAWRPPFGAGGAHEQYF | TGTGCCTGGAGACCCCCCTTCGGGGCGGGAGGAGCCCACGAGCAGTACTTC
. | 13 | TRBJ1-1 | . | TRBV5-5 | CASSSSGETEAFF | TGTGCCAGCAGCTCCTCGGGGGAGACTGAAGCTTTCTTT
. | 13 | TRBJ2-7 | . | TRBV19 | CASSSPGAYEQYF | TGTGCCAGTAGCTCCCCGGGTGCCTACGAGCAGTACTTC
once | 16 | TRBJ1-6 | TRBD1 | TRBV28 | CASRRQGPSYNSPLHF | TGTGCCAGCAGGAGACAGGGACCCTCCTATAATTCACCCCTCCACTTT
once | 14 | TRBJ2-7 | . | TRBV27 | CASSLEGPDYEQYF | TGTGCCAGCAGTCTGGAGGGGCCGGACTACGAGCAGTACTTC